Below are 32 T cell receptor beta chains sequenced from a single sample in a study of cytomegalovirus exposure and HLA in healthy donors (dated by TCRdb to between 2016 and 2019). Receptor libraries were prepared by the immunoSEQ multiplex PCR assay. The multiplex PCR relied on a mix of 60 forward primers for TCR Vbeta segments and 13 reverse primers for TCR Jbeta segments. TCRdb obtained this table from immuneACCESS and retained in-frame rearrangements with V and J assigned. These tables miss some clones; where compared with another copy, unresolved V genes account for less than half of the shortfall, and the remainder is unexplained. The sample table lists around 160,000 clones, approximately 75% of them with a count of one. In total, the top ten clones hold 2.2% of the sample. Sequenced material: PBMCs. These receptor sequences come from a middle-aged man in good health and CMV-seropositive.

This clone was seen a handful of times. CDR3 protein: CASSPGQGVHSPLHF. Here the CDR3 DNA reads TGTGCCAGCTCACCGGGACAGGGGGTTCATTCACCCCTCCACTTT. The V call is TRBV18, the J call TRBJ1-6, with TRBD1 matching over 11 bases. CDR3 length: 15 amino acids. Germline values: CDR1 KGHSH, CDR2 LQKENI. With 3 bases clipped from V and 8 bases from J, the junction kept 3 bases outside the gene matches.

The chain employs TRBV15 and TRBJ1-5; 7 nucleotides agree with TRBD1. Germline V gene lookup returns CDR1 LNHNV and CDR2 YYDKDF (reference sequence). The CDR3 has 15 amino acids. V was clipped by 5 bases and J by 7 bases; unmatched bases: 11. The CDR3 DNA reads TGTGCCACCAGCCTATCCAAACAGGGGAACCAGCCCCAGCATTTT. Encoded protein: CATSLSKQGNQPQHF.

V is TRBV29-1 and J is TRBJ1-4; no firm D call. The CDR3 totals 11 residues. Trimming pared 6 bases from V and 8 bases from J, leaving 10 bases between. Looked up from germline, CDR1 is SQVTM and CDR2 is ANQGSEA. This chain's CDR3 is CSVDLREKLFF. The DNA of the CDR3 is TGCAGCGTAGACTTGCGCGAAAAACTGTTTTTT.

The CDR3 bases are TGTGCCAGCAGTGTTGACAGGGGGTTGACTAATGAAAAACTGTTTTTT. Amino acids: CASSVDRGLTNEKLFF. V is TRBV6-1 and J is TRBJ1-4, with 9 bases identical to TRBD1. The CDR3 is made up of 16 amino acids. J was trimmed by 2 bases and V by 4 bases; bases with no gene match: 5. Germline V gives CDR1 MNHNS, CDR2 SASEGT.

This clone was found once. The J gene is TRBJ1-3, the V gene TRBV10-3; 7 bases fit TRBD1. CDR1 is ENHRY, CDR2 SYGVKD, per germline. This CDR3 region has 14 residues. V lost 6 bases, J lost 0 bases, and 2 bases stayed unmatched. The CDR3 sequence is CAIRGTASGNTIYF. The DNA of the CDR3 is TGTGCCATCAGGGGGACAGCCTCTGGAAACACCATATATTTT.

V is TRBV6-6 and J is TRBJ1-5; the match to TRBD1 covers 7 bases. This CDR3 has 13 residues. J was trimmed by 7 bases and V by 6 bases; bases with no gene match: 6. In germline, CDR1 is MNHNY, CDR2 SVGAGI (reference sequence). CDR3 nucleotides: TGTGCCAGCAGAGACGGGACAGCCCAGCCCCAGCATTTT. Translation gives CASRDGTAQPQHF.

J is TRBJ2-7 and V is TRBV27; no reliable D call. V dropped 5 bases and J dropped 0 bases, with 8 bases sitting between them. The CDR3 extends over 13 amino acids. Germline loops: CDR1 MNHEY, CDR2 SMNVEV (reference sequence). CDR3: CASSQQSSYEQYF. The CDR3 bases are TGTGCCAGCAGTCAACAGAGCTCCTACGAGCAGTACTTC.

The chain is built from TRBV7-2 and TRBJ1-1; D might be TRBD1 (6 bases). The V gene's germline CDR1 is SGHTA and CDR2 FQGNSA. Trimming removed 6 bases from V and 11 bases from J, with 19 bases in between. This CDR3 spans 13 amino acids. The CDR3 DNA follows: TGTGCCAGCAGAACATCGACCGGGACACCGGCTTTCTTT. Its translation is CASRTSTGTPAFF.

This clone was seen only a few times. The CDR3 sequence is CAISPEGKRGGGEQFF. The CDR3 nucleotides are TGTGCCATCAGCCCCGAGGGCAAGCGGGGGGGCGGTGAGCAGTTCTTC. The rearrangement uses TRBV10-3 and TRBJ2-1, with 10 bases identical to TRBD2. Germline V gene sequence: CDR1 ENHRY, CDR2 SYGVKD. The CDR3 is 16 residues long. J was trimmed by 9 bases and V by 6 bases; bases with no gene match: 14.

This clone turned up a few times. The V call is TRBV5-1, the J call TRBJ1-5; D not certain. V was shortened by 0 bases and J by 0 bases, with 7 bases between the two germline ends. Germline V lookup: CDR1 SGHRS, CDR2 YFSETQ. The CDR3 runs to 15 residues. CDR3 region: CASSLDSSSNQPQHF. The CDR3 nucleotides are TGCGCCAGCAGCTTGGACAGTTCTAGCAATCAGCCCCAGCATTTT.

The chain employs TRBV27 and TRBJ2-7; 9 bases are shared with TRBD2. Germline lookup yields CDR1 MNHEY and CDR2 SMNVEV (reference sequence). V trimming: 6 bases; J trimming: 2 bases; junction bases outside the gene matches: 11. The length of the CDR3 is 16 residues. The CDR3: CASRRSSSGVAYEQYF. CDR3 in DNA: TGTGCCAGCAGACGCTCCTCTAGCGGGGTTGCCTACGAGCAGTACTTC.

Comment on this clone: Other nucleotide sequences from this sample produce the same CDR3. The chain employs TRBV6-5 and TRBJ2-7; 8 nucleotides align to TRBD1. Germline trimming cut 0 bases from V and 4 bases from J; bases unmatched to any gene: 5. Germline CDR1 and CDR2: MNHEY and SVGAGI. There are 15 residues in the CDR3. The chain's CDR3 is CASSYSGTGGYEQYF. Here the CDR3 DNA reads TGTGCCAGCAGTTACTCGGGTACAGGGGGTTACGAGCAGTACTTC.

V and J are TRBV11-3 and TRBJ2-1; the match to TRBD1 covers 7 bases. The trim removed 5 bases at V and 5 bases at J, leaving 6 bases unmatched. Germline loops: CDR1 SGHNT, CDR2 YENEEA. This CDR3 has 14 residues. The CDR3 loop reads CASSQRDSHNEQFF. The CDR3 DNA reads TGTGCCAGCAGCCAACGGGACAGCCACAATGAGCAGTTCTTC.

The gene calls are TRBV11-2 and TRBJ2-7; D gene uncertain. The germline CDR1 and CDR2 sequences are SGHAT and FQNNGV. CDR3 length equals 12 residues. V shed 4 bases and J shed 0 bases, with 4 bases lying between them. CDR3 in amino acids: CASSSSSYEQYF. CDR3 coding DNA: TGTGCCAGCAGCTCCAGCTCCTACGAGCAGTACTTC.

The V and J genes are TRBV6-1 and TRBJ1-5; the D gene is possibly TRBD1 (6 bases). Germline V gene sequence: CDR1 MNHNS, CDR2 SASEGT. V was trimmed by 4 bases and J by 9 bases, leaving 22 bases between them. The CDR3 runs to 16 residues. The CDR3 region is CASSATMGAGALPQHF. In DNA form, the CDR3 reads TGTGCCAGCAGTGCGACAATGGGGGCAGGGGCTTTGCCCCAGCATTTT.

The CDR3 DNA reads as TGTGCCACCAGCCTCGGGGTGACAGGGGGCTTGAGTGAGCAGTTCTTC. Residues: CATSLGVTGGLSEQFF. This chain uses TRBV15 with TRBJ2-1, with 10 bases lining up with TRBD1. The germline V gene encodes CDR1 LNHNV and CDR2 YYDKDF (reference sequence). The V gene end was trimmed by 5 bases and the J gene end by 9 bases; junction bases not matched to a gene: 13. The CDR3 has 16 residues.

This clone was recorded a few times. This chain joins TRBV15 and TRBJ1-4; TRBD1 might be the D (6 bases). V was cut by 4 bases and J by 1 base, with 19 bases left in between. The germline CDR1 and CDR2 sequences are LNHNV and YYDKDF (reference sequence). CDR3 size: 18 residues. CDR3: CATSNRVTGHQTNEKLFF. In DNA form, the CDR3 reads TGTGCCACCAGCAACAGGGTGACGGGGCACCAAACTAATGAAAAACTGTTTTTT.

The chain has TRBV2 and TRBJ2-1, with 14 positions matching TRBD2. Germline loops: CDR1 SNHLY, CDR2 FYNNEI. The CDR3 runs to 14 residues. The V gene end was trimmed by 6 bases and the J gene end by 12 bases; junction bases not matched to a gene: 7. As DNA, the CDR3 is TGTGCCAGCAGATACTCCGGGACTAGCGGGGGGCAGTTCTTC. It encodes CASRYSGTSGGQFF.

V usage is TRBV7-6 and J usage is TRBJ1-4; 9 bases agree with TRBD1. This CDR3 region has 15 residues. Trimming cost V 5 bases and J 3 bases; bases outside gene matches: 4. Per germline, CDR1 SGHVS and CDR2 FNYEAQ. The CDR3 spells CASSARTGANEKLFF. The CDR3 nucleotides read TGTGCCAGCAGCGCCCGGACAGGGGCTAATGAAAAACTGTTTTTT.

This chain connects TRBV10-3 to TRBJ2-7; TRBD1 might be the D (6 bases). The germline V gene has CDR1 ENHRY and CDR2 SYGVKD. This CDR3 contains 14 residues. The V and J ends lost 0 bases and 3 bases respectively, with 9 bases between them. CDR3 DNA: TGTGCCATCAGTGAGTCCGGACAGAGCTACGAGCAGTACTTC. It codes for CAISESGQSYEQYF.

This clone was counted once. V is TRBV7-8 and J is TRBJ1-2; 7 positions agree with TRBD1. Per the germline V gene, CDR1 is SGHVS and CDR2 is FQNEAQ. CDR3 size: 15 residues. J gave up 0 bases and V 5 bases, and 6 bases lay outside the gene matches. CDR3 bases: TGTGCCAGCAGCGCTCAGGGGGTTTCTAACTATGGCTACACCTTC. Its protein product is CASSAQGVSNYGYTF.

The chain combines TRBV6-1 with TRBJ1-5; 7 bases are a match to TRBD1. Germline trimming cut 4 bases from V and 7 bases from J; bases unmatched to any gene: 7. The germline V gene encodes CDR1 MNHNS and CDR2 SASEGT. The CDR3 sequence is 14 residues long. The CDR3 region is CASSVTGMKQPQHF. The CDR3 DNA sequence: TGTGCCAGCAGTGTGACAGGGATGAAGCAGCCCCAGCATTTT.

As for this clone: The junction departs from the called germline gene at one end, perhaps through a read error. This chain joins TRBV7-7 and TRBJ2-5, with D perhaps matching TRBD2 (5 bases). CDR1 is SSHAT, CDR2 FNYEAQ, per germline (reference sequence). The CDR3 has 14 amino acids. The CDR3 here is CASSAGNDVGTQYF. In DNA, the CDR3 is TGTGCTAGCAGCGCCGGGAACGACGTAGGGACCCAGTACTTC. The variable domain in full, with the rest retrieved from reference TRBV7-7 and TRBJ2-5, is GAGVSQSPRYKVTKRGQDVTLRCDPISSHATLYWYQQALGQGPEFLTYFNYEAQPDKSGLPSDRFSAERPEGSISTLTIQRTEQRDSAMYRCASSAGNDVGTQYFGPGTRLLVL.

The chain couples TRBV5-1 to TRBJ2-7; 7 bases map to TRBD1. J was trimmed by 0 bases and V by 5 bases; bases with no gene match: 8. The CDR3 extends over 15 amino acids. The V gene's germline CDR1 is SGHRS and CDR2 YFSETQ. CDR3 residues: CASSRAGDSSYEQYF. CDR3 DNA sequence: TGCGCCAGCAGTCGGGCCGGGGACAGCTCCTACGAGCAGTACTTC.

This chain connects TRBV5-1 to TRBJ2-1; 7 nucleotides agree with TRBD2. The germline V gene encodes CDR1 SGHRS and CDR2 YFSETQ. The CDR3 runs to 18 residues. The trim removed 7 bases at V and 0 bases at J, leaving 16 bases unmatched. The CDR3 reads CASFPGVAGPSSYNEQFF. CDR3 DNA sequence: TGCGCCAGCTTCCCGGGGGTAGCGGGTCCGAGCTCCTACAATGAGCAGTTCTTC.

This clone turned up a few times. This chain links TRBV7-8 with TRBJ2-7, with a tentative D call TRBD2 (5 bases). Germline CDR1 is SGHVS and CDR2 is FQNEAQ. This CDR3 has 15 residues. Trimming took 1 base from V and 0 from J, leaving 10 bases between them. CDR3 sequence reads: CASSLVGSSSYEQYF. The CDR3 DNA reads TGTGCCAGCAGCTTAGTGGGGAGCAGCTCCTACGAGCAGTACTTC.

The chain carries TRBV10-1 and TRBJ2-7; 7 nucleotides agree with TRBD2. With V trimmed by 2 bases and J by 2 bases, 3 bases remained unmatched. The germline V gene encodes CDR1 WNHNN and CDR2 SYGVQD (reference sequence). This CDR3 region has 14 residues. CDR3 residues: CASSEGLVTYEQYF. The CDR3 DNA follows: TGCGCCAGCAGTGAGGGACTAGTTACCTACGAGCAGTACTTC.

This clone was seen a handful of times. The chain has TRBV29-1 and TRBJ2-3; maybe TRBD2 (7 bases). Germline-derived CDR1 and CDR2 are SQVTM and ANQGSEA. CDR3 length: 14 residues. The ends were cut back, 3 bases at V and 5 bases at J, with 15 bases in the middle. The CDR3: CSVDFGGGGDTQYF. For the CDR3, the DNA is TGCAGCGTTGATTTCGGGGGCGGGGGAGATACGCAGTATTTT.

This clone was counted a few times. The chain has TRBV29-1 and TRBJ1-6; 8 bases match TRBD1. Germline-derived CDR1 and CDR2 are SQVTM and ANQGSEA. The length of the CDR3 is 13 residues. After removal of 2 bases from V and 7 bases from J, the junction contained 1 base not matched to a gene. CDR3 in DNA: TGCAGCGTTGAACAGGGGGCCAATTCACCCCTCCACTTT. It is translated as CSVEQGANSPLHF.

The chain links TRBV2 to TRBJ2-7, with a weak D call TRBD2 (5 bases). The CDR3 is made up of 14 amino acids. Germline values: CDR1 SNHLY, CDR2 FYNNEI. The V end was cut by 3 bases, the J end by 0 bases, with 9 bases between. CDR3: CASSDAGFSYEQYF. DNA for the CDR3: TGTGCCAGCAGTGATGCGGGTTTCTCCTACGAGCAGTACTTC.

The V and J genes are TRBV27 and TRBJ2-1; 8 nucleotides line up with TRBD2. Unmatched junction bases numbered 6, after V lost 11 bases and J lost 15 bases. The CDR3 runs 9 residues. CDR1 is MNHEY, CDR2 SMNVEV, per germline (reference sequence). This CDR3 is CAAGTSPFF. The CDR3 DNA follows: TGTGCCGCCGGGACTAGTCCGTTCTTC.

The table lists this clone with a few counts. The chain uses TRBV5-4 and TRBJ2-7, with 10 positions matching TRBD2. Trimming at V came to 0 bases and at J to 4 bases, leaving 7 bases not matched to a gene. This CDR3 comprises 16 residues. Germline values: CDR1 SGHNT, CDR2 YYREEE (reference sequence). Written as DNA, the CDR3 is TGTGCCAGCAGCTTGGCCAGCGGGGGGGCCTGGTACGAGCAGTACTTC. This encodes CASSLASGGAWYEQYF.